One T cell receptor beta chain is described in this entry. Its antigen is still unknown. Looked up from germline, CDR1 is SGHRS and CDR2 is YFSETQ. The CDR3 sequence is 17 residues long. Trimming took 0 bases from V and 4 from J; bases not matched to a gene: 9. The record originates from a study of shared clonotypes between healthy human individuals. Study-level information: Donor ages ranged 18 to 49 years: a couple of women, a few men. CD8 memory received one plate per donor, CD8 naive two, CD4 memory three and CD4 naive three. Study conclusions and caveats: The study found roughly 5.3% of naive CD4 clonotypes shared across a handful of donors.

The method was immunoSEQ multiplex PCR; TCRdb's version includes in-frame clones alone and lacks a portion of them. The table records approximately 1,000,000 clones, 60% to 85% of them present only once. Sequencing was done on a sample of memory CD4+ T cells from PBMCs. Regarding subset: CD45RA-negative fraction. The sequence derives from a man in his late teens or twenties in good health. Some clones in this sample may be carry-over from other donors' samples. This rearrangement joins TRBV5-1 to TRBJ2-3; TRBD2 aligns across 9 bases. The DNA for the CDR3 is TGCGCCAGCAGCTTGGCCCCCCTAGCGGGAAGGGCAGATACGCAGTATTTT. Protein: CASSLAPLAGRADTQYF.